A selection of T cell receptor beta chains follows, all from one sample in a study of cytomegalovirus exposure and HLA in healthy donors. TCRdb keeps only in-frame clones here, not all; method: immunoSEQ multiplex PCR. The sample records 60,000 to 75,000 clones, roughly 68% being singletons. The sequenced sample was PBMCs. The receptors were gathered from a woman aged 45-60 years in good health and CMV-seronegative. The CDR3 runs from the conserved cysteine through the conserved F or W. The D gene is left open where the match is weak. The size of a clone is reported for some rows only, either as once, few or many, or as a class for expanded clones.

>-|TRBV5-6|-|TRBJ1-1
CASNPKRGSGNTEAFF
TGTGCCAGCAACCCGAAACGGGGGTCGGGGAACACTGAAGCTTTCTTT
>-|TRBV25-1|-|TRBJ2-6
CASSDFVAGKSGANVLTF
TGTGCCAGCAGTGATTTTGTGGCGGGGAAATCTGGGGCCAACGTCCTGACTTTC
>TRBD2|TRBV4-1|-|TRBJ2-2
CASSLGSPSPSGIGVGELFF
TGCGCCAGCAGCCTGGGCTCCCCCTCCCCTAGCGGGATCGGGGTAGGGGAGCTGTTTTTT
>TRBD1|TRBV7-9|-|TRBJ2-2
CASTWTGDGSGELFF
TGTGCCAGCACTTGGACAGGGGATGGGTCCGGGGAGCTGTTTTTT
>-|TRBV5-6|-|TRBJ2-7
CASSLEIQGVEQYF
TGTGCCAGCAGTCTGGAAATACAGGGCGTCGAGCAGTACTTC
>TRBD1|TRBV2|few|TRBJ1-2
CASNRDRGIGNGYTF
TGTGCCAGCAACCGGGACAGGGGGATTGGAAATGGCTACACCTTC
>TRBD2|TRBV5-1|-|TRBJ2-1
CASSRGDGFSYNEQFF
TGCGCCAGCAGCCGGGGGGACGGGTTCTCCTACAATGAGCAGTTCTTC
>-|TRBV29-1|-|TRBJ1-2
CSVASQGSGYTF
TGCAGCGTCGCTTCACAGGGAAGTGGCTACACCTTC
>TRBD2|TRBV5-1|-|TRBJ2-7
CASSLGGLAAIYEQYF
TGCGCCAGCAGCTTGGGTGGACTAGCGGCAATCTACGAGCAGTACTTC
>-|TRBV11-2|few|TRBJ2-2
CASRTLYSRNTGELFF
TGTGCCAGCAGAACGCTCTACAGTAGAAACACCGGGGAGCTGTTTTTT
>-|TRBV7-9|few|TRBJ1-2
CASSLRGGYTF
TGTGCCAGCAGCTTAAGGGGTGGCTACACCTTC
>TRBD2|TRBV6-6|-|TRBJ2-5
CASSGTGGTQYF
TGTGCCAGCAGCGGGACGGGGGGGACCCAGTACTTC
>TRBD2|TRBV5-1|-|TRBJ2-1
CASSSQGLAGIIDEQFF
TGCGCCAGCAGCTCACAGGGACTAGCGGGAATTATCGATGAGCAGTTCTTC
>-|TRBV5-1|-|TRBJ1-1
CASSQGGGAIAFF
TGCGCCAGCAGCCAGGGAGGGGGGGCGATTGCTTTCTTT
>TRBD1|TRBV30|-|TRBJ1-3
CAWTLTGAGNTIYF
TGTGCCTGGACCCTGACAGGGGCTGGAAACACCATATATTTT
>TRBD2|TRBV7-3|-|TRBJ2-7
CASSRLAGEQYF
TGTGCCAGCAGCCGACTAGCGGGGGAGCAGTACTTC
>-|TRBV27|-|TRBJ1-5
CASSLEARGVQPQHF
TGTGCCAGCAGTTTAGAGGCCAGGGGAGTTCAGCCCCAGCATTTT
>TRBD1|TRBV5-4|-|TRBJ1-6
CASSSWDRADNSPLHF
TGTGCCAGCAGCTCCTGGGACAGGGCTGATAATTCACCCCTCCACTTT
>TRBD1|TRBV5-6|-|TRBJ2-2
CASSLAGTGPGELFF
TGTGCCAGCAGCTTGGCTGGGACAGGTCCCGGGGAGCTGTTTTTT
>TRBD1|TRBV2|few|TRBJ1-4
CASRLGQPKLFF
TGTGCCAGCAGACTGGGACAGCCAAAACTGTTTTTT
>-|TRBV6-6|-|TRBJ2-2
CATSSTGELFF
TGTGCCACAAGCTCCACCGGGGAGCTGTTTTTT
>TRBD1|TRBV5-1|-|TRBJ1-1
CASSLGGTGGLGTEAFF
TGCGCCAGCAGCTTGGGAGGGACAGGGGGCCTAGGAACTGAAGCTTTCTTT
>-|TRBV15|-|TRBJ2-2
CATSRVGSRTGELFF
TGTGCCACCAGCAGAGTTGGTTCGCGTACCGGGGAGCTGTTTTTT
>TRBD1|TRBV28|few|TRBJ1-2
CASSSPLRQGSRYGYTF
TGTGCCAGCAGCTCCCCGCTGCGACAGGGAAGTCGTTATGGCTACACCTTC
>-|TRBV7-3|once|TRBJ2-1
CASSDRTVSGEQFF
TGTGCCAGCAGCGACCGGACAGTCTCTGGTGAGCAGTTCTTC
>-|TRBV4-1|-|TRBJ1-5
CASSPFVAPTAKPQHF
TGCGCCAGCAGCCCGTTCGTAGCACCGACAGCAAAGCCCCAGCATTTT
>TRBD1|TRBV5-1|-|TRBJ1-2
CASSGGQGTGYGYTF
TGCGCCAGCAGCGGGGGACAGGGCACAGGGTATGGCTACACCTTC
>-|TRBV5-1|-|TRBJ1-1
CASRMGHRPLNTEAFF
TGCGCCAGCAGAATGGGACACCGTCCTTTAAACACTGAAGCTTTCTTT
>-|TRBV2|-|TRBJ1-2
CASSDLTGNYGYTF
TGTGCCAGCAGTGACCTTACAGGGAACTATGGCTACACCTTC
>-|TRBV19|-|TRBJ1-5
CASTGRGMTQPQHF
TGTGCCAGTACGGGGAGGGGTATGACTCAGCCCCAGCATTTT
>-|TRBV9|-|TRBJ2-4
CASSVGQVLAKNIQYF
TGTGCCAGCAGCGTAGGCCAGGTGCTAGCCAAAAACATTCAGTACTTC
>-|TRBV4-1|-|TRBJ1-2
CASSQEGGRHGYTF
TGCGCCAGCAGCCAAGAAGGCGGGCGGCATGGCTACACCTTC
>-|TRBV4-1|few|TRBJ1-2
CASSQVATSNYGYTF
TGCGCCAGCAGCCAAGTGGCGACATCTAACTATGGCTACACCTTC
>-|TRBV5-4|-|TRBJ1-2
CASSQKTDGAWGYTF
TGTGCCAGCAGCCAGAAGACAGACGGAGCCTGGGGCTACACCTTC
>-|TRBV10-1|-|TRBJ2-7
CASRHDFYEQYF
TGCGCCAGCAGACACGATTTCTACGAGCAGTACTTC
>TRBD2|TRBV5-1|-|TRBJ2-2
CASSLVLGRAGELFF
TGCGCCAGCAGCTTGGTTCTCGGGAGGGCCGGGGAGCTGTTTTTT
>TRBD2|TRBV15|-|TRBJ2-7
CATSLTRTSGPYEQYF
TGTGCCACCAGCCTCACAAGGACTAGCGGTCCCTACGAGCAGTACTTC
>-|TRBV28|few|TRBJ1-2
CASSVQGNGYTF
TGTGCCAGCAGCGTACAGGGTAATGGCTACACCTTC
>-|TRBV5-6|-|TRBJ2-5
CASSPLVGEETQYF
TGTGCCAGCAGCCCCTTGGTAGGGGAAGAGACCCAGTACTTC
>-|TRBV29-1|few|TRBJ1-1
CSASLQGNTEAFF
TGCAGCGCTTCTCTACAGGGGAACACTGAAGCTTTCTTT
>-|TRBV28|-|TRBJ2-7
CAIATPGQSIYEQYF
TGTGCCATTGCGACACCTGGGCAGAGTATTTACGAGCAGTACTTC
>TRBD1|TRBV5-6|-|TRBJ2-5
CASRPDRVQETQYF
TGTGCCAGCAGACCAGACAGGGTACAAGAGACCCAGTACTTC
>TRBD2|TRBV7-2|few|TRBJ2-5
CASSLSLAGGGETQYF
TGTGCCAGCAGCTTATCTCTAGCGGGAGGAGGGGAGACCCAGTACTTC
>TRBD2|TRBV5-1|-|TRBJ2-1
CASSVQLAQSYNEQFF
TGCGCCAGCAGCGTCCAACTAGCGCAATCCTACAATGAGCAGTTCTTC
>-|TRBV5-1|-|TRBJ2-7
CASSLAAQGTTYEQYF
TGCGCCAGCAGCTTGGCCGCGCAGGGAACCACCTACGAGCAGTACTTC